The 11 T cell receptor beta chains listed next were all sequenced from one sample in a study of blood T cell repertoires in COVID-19. Clones were sequenced by immunoSEQ multiplex PCR, and TCRdb holds only the in-frame ones, with some missing. The sample holds 300,000 to 450,000 clones; around 87% are singletons and the top ten take about 2.5%. Sequences were obtained from peripheral blood. These receptors were taken from a woman aged 60-75 years with COVID-19, enrolled during active disease.

This clone was found a few times. The chain is built from TRBV15 and TRBJ1-5, with 8 bases that match TRBD1. The J segment lost 0 bases and the V segment lost 1 base, leaving 2 bases of the junction unmatched. The germline V gene encodes CDR1 LNHNV and CDR2 YYDKDF (reference sequence). CDR3 size: 16 residues. CDR3 sequence reads: CATSRGTGSSNQPQHF. The CDR3 region has the DNA TGTGCCACCAGCAGAGGGACAGGGAGTAGCAATCAGCCCCAGCATTTT.

The chain combines TRBV28 with TRBJ1-5; TRBD1 might be the D (5 bases). The V and J ends lost 6 bases and 2 bases respectively, with 11 bases between them. Germline CDR1 MDHEN, CDR2 SYDVKM. The CDR3 is 14 residues long. The CDR3 loop is CASSIGGRNQPQHF. CDR3 bases: TGTGCCAGCAGCATCGGGGGTCGCAATCAGCCCCAGCATTTT. The full variable domain, with the rest looked up from reference TRBV28 and TRBJ1-5, is DVKVTQSSRYLVKRTGEKVFLECVQDMDHENMFWYRQDPGLGLRLIYFSYDVKMKEKGDIPEGYSVSREKKERFSLILESASTNQTSMYLCASSIGGRNQPQHFGDGTRLSIL.

The J gene is TRBJ1-5, the V gene TRBV28; 9 bases map to TRBD1. Trimming took 4 bases from V and 4 from J; bases not matched to a gene: 2. The germline gives CDR1 MDHEN, CDR2 SYDVKM. This CDR3 contains 14 residues. Here the CDR3 reads CASSWGQGNQPQHF. The CDR3 nucleotides are TGTGCCAGCAGTTGGGGACAGGGTAATCAGCCCCAGCATTTT. The variable domain in full, with the rest retrieved from reference TRBV28 and TRBJ1-5, is DVKVTQSSRYLVKRTGEKVFLECVQDMDHENMFWYRQDPGLGLRLIYFSYDVKMKEKGDIPEGYSVSREKKERFSLILESASTNQTSMYLCASSWGQGNQPQHFGDGTRLSIL.

This chain links TRBV10-3 with TRBJ1-5; TRBD1 matches 9 bases. Germline-derived CDR1 and CDR2 are ENHRY and SYGVKD. Unmatched junction bases numbered 11, after V lost 0 bases and J lost 5 bases. The CDR3 has 18 amino acids. CDR3 coding DNA: TGTGCCATCAGTGAGTCGGGACAGGGATATGTATCCCATCAGCCCCAGCATTTT. Translating it yields CAISESGQGYVSHQPQHF.

This clone has only one observation. J is TRBJ1-2 and V is TRBV30; TRBD1 agrees at 8 bases. The length of the CDR3 is 13 residues. V was clipped by 7 bases and J by 8 bases; unmatched bases: 12. Germline V lookup: CDR1 GTSNPN, CDR2 SVGIG (reference sequence). CDR3 in amino acids: CAFLPTGVWGYTF. The CDR3 bases are TGTGCCTTTCTTCCGACAGGGGTTTGGGGCTACACCTTC. Based on the CDR3 plus reference TRBV30 and TRBJ1-2, the full variable domain is SQTIHQWPATLVQPVGSPLSLECTVEGTSNPNLYWYRQAAGRGLQLLFYSVGIGQISSEVPQNLSASRPQDRQFILSSKKLLLSDSGFYLCAFLPTGVWGYTFGSGTRLTVV.

The genes are TRBV28 and TRBJ1-3; D call uncertain. The CDR3 covers 14 residues. V was clipped by 3 bases and J by 4 bases, with 10 bases between them. Germline CDR1 is MDHEN and CDR2 is SYDVKM. CDR3 sequence (DNA): TGTGCCAGCAGTTTGGGCAGCCGGGGAAACACCATATATTTT. Translation: CASSLGSRGNTIYF.

This chain links TRBV27 with TRBJ1-5, with a weak D call TRBD1 (5 bases). The CDR3 has 15 residues. The germline gives CDR1 MNHEY, CDR2 SMNVEV (reference sequence). Trimming left V 0 bases short and J 4 bases short, with 10 bases between. In nucleotides, the CDR3 is TGTGCCAGCAGTTTATCGGGGGGGGAAAATCAGCCCCAGCATTTT. Amino acid sequence: CASSLSGGENQPQHF.

V gene TRBV5-1 combines with J gene TRBJ2-2, with a tentative D call TRBD1 (5 bases). CDR3 length equals 15 residues. Germline CDR1 SGHRS, CDR2 YFSETQ. V was cut by 0 bases and J by 1 base, with 7 bases left in between. In DNA, the CDR3 is TGCGCCAGCAGCTTGGGCAGGGAGAACACCGGGGAGCTGTTTTTT. It codes for CASSLGRENTGELFF.

The genes are TRBV5-1 and TRBJ1-1, with no clear D. Germline V gene data show CDR1 as SGHRS and CDR2 as YFSETQ. Between the trimmed V and J ends, which lost 3 bases and 1 base, there was a span of 10 bases. The CDR3 loop spans 14 amino acids. The CDR3 DNA reads TGCGCCAGCAGCTACGGTGGAGGGAACACTGAAGCTTTCTTT. This encodes CASSYGGGNTEAFF.

The chain uses TRBV2 and TRBJ2-2; a possible D gene is TRBD2 (7 bases). V was shortened by 7 bases and J by 4 bases, with 16 bases between the two germline ends. There are 15 residues in the CDR3. Germline CDR1 and CDR2: SNHLY and FYNNEI. The DNA for the CDR3 is TGTGCCAGCATTCCTAGGGGGAGGGCCACCGGGGAGCTGTTTTTT. This sequence encodes CASIPRGRATGELFF.

This chain connects TRBV7-2 to TRBJ1-3, with D possibly TRBD1 on 6 matching bases. Germline V gene data show CDR1 as SGHTA and CDR2 as FQGNSA. The V gene lost 5 bases and the J gene lost 8 bases, with 16 bases spanning the gap. This CDR3 has 14 amino acids. In DNA, the CDR3 is TGTGCCAGCAGCCCAGACAGGTTCAGGGACACCATATATTTT. Translated: CASSPDRFRDTIYF.